A few counts support the clone carrying this T cell receptor beta chain. The data derive from a study of beta chain features in type 1 diabetes. The CDR3 is 14 residues long. After removal of 6 bases from V and 4 bases from J, the junction contained 8 bases not matched to a gene. The germline V gene has CDR1 MNHEY and CDR2 SVGAGI. Reverse transcription of all isolated RNA meant that expressed TCRB transcripts were sequenced. Clones were sequenced by immunoSEQ multiplex PCR, and TCRdb holds only the in-frame ones, with some missing. Here the sample spans under 300,000 clones, around a quarter being singletons.

The sequence was collected from a man younger than 45 in good health. The chain links TRBV6-5 to TRBJ2-5, with 7 positions matching TRBD1. Material: central memory CD4+ T cells from blood. The CDR3 here is CASRKTGARETQYF. Here the CDR3 DNA reads TGTGCCAGCAGAAAAACAGGGGCGCGAGAGACCCAGTACTTC.